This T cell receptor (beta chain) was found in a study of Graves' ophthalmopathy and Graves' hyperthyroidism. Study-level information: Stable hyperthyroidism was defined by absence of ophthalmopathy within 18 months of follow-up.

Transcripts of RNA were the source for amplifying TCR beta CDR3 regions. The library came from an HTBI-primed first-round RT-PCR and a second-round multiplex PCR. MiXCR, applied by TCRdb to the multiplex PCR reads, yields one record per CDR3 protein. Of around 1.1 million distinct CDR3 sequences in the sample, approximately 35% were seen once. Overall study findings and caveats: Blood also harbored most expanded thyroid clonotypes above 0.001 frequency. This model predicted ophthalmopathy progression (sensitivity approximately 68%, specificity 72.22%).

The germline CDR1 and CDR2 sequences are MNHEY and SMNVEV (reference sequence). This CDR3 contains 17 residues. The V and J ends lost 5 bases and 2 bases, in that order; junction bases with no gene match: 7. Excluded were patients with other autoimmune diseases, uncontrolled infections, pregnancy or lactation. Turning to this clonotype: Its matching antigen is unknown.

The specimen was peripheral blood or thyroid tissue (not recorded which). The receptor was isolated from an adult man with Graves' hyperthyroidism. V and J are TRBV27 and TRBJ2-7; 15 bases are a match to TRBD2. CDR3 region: CASSPGTSGGITYEQYF. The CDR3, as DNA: TGTGCCAGCAGTCCCGGGACTAGCGGGGGGATTACCTACGAGCAGTACTTC.